Listed below are T cell receptor beta chains from one sample, sequenced in a study of blood T cell repertoires in COVID-19. TCRdb's table, derived via immunoSEQ multiplex PCR, lists solely in-frame clones and lacks some. The sample has 190,000 or so clones, around nine tenths seen once. The sequencing input was peripheral blood. Every receptor here comes from a man in his sixties who had recovered from COVID-19. CDR3s include the opening cysteine and the closing phenylalanine or tryptophan. The D gene is left open where the match is weak. Not all rows give a size; the values are once, few, many and, for expanded clones, a class.

cdr3_length: 16; v_call: TRBV3-1/TRBV3-2; clone_size: -; d_call: TRBD1; j_call: TRBJ1-1; cdr3_aa: CASSQAGTAPRGRAFF; cdr3_nt: TGTGCCAGCAGCCAAGCTGGAACCGCCCCCAGGGGGCGAGCTTTCTTT
cdr3_length: 14; v_call: TRBV4-2; clone_size: -; d_call: -; j_call: TRBJ1-2; cdr3_aa: CASSPGAGNYGYTF; cdr3_nt: TGTGCCAGCAGCCCCGGAGCAGGGAACTATGGCTACACCTTC
cdr3_length: 14; v_call: TRBV19; clone_size: -; d_call: -; j_call: TRBJ2-7; cdr3_aa: CASSIRLASYEQYF; cdr3_nt: TGTGCCAGTAGTATAAGACTGGCCTCCTACGAGCAGTACTTC
cdr3_length: 13; v_call: TRBV18; clone_size: few; d_call: -; j_call: TRBJ1-5; cdr3_aa: CASLSDTHQPQHF; cdr3_nt: TGTGCCAGCTTATCGGACACCCATCAGCCCCAGCATTTT
cdr3_length: 16; v_call: TRBV24-1; clone_size: -; d_call: -; j_call: TRBJ2-1; cdr3_aa: CATSDLRGGSYNEQFF; cdr3_nt: TGTGCCACCAGTGATTTGAGGGGGGGCTCCTACAATGAGCAGTTCTTC
cdr3_length: 16; v_call: TRBV2; clone_size: -; d_call: TRBD1; j_call: TRBJ1-6; cdr3_aa: CASSPGTGVMNSPLHF; cdr3_nt: TGTGCCAGCAGTCCAGGGACAGGGGTAATGAATTCACCCCTCCACTTT
cdr3_length: 17; v_call: TRBV18; clone_size: -; d_call: TRBD1; j_call: TRBJ1-1; cdr3_aa: CASSLYPTGDLNTEAFF; cdr3_nt: TGTGCCAGCTCACTTTATCCGACAGGGGACTTGAACACTGAAGCTTTCTTT
cdr3_length: 17; v_call: TRBV4-2; clone_size: -; d_call: TRBD2; j_call: TRBJ2-3; cdr3_aa: CASSRSPGGSGSDTQYF; cdr3_nt: TGTGCCAGCAGCCGCAGTCCCGGCGGGAGTGGGTCAGATACGCAGTATTTT
cdr3_length: 14; v_call: TRBV11-2; clone_size: -; d_call: -; j_call: TRBJ1-1; cdr3_aa: CASSFPGVNTEAFF; cdr3_nt: TGTGCCAGCAGCTTTCCGGGAGTTAACACTGAAGCTTTCTTT
cdr3_length: 15; v_call: TRBV5-1; clone_size: -; d_call: TRBD1; j_call: TRBJ1-3; cdr3_aa: CASSTPGQDGNTIYF; cdr3_nt: TGCGCCAGCAGCACCCCCGGACAGGATGGGAACACCATATATTTT
cdr3_length: 11; v_call: TRBV21-1; clone_size: once; d_call: -; j_call: TRBJ2-7; cdr3_aa: CASTGAYEQYF; cdr3_nt: TGTGCCAGCACCGGGGCCTACGAGCAGTACTTC
cdr3_length: 13; v_call: TRBV6-1; clone_size: -; d_call: -; j_call: TRBJ2-1; cdr3_aa: CASSENTSSERFF; cdr3_nt: TGTGCCAGCAGTGAAAACACTAGTTCCGAGAGATTCTTC
cdr3_length: 13; v_call: TRBV4-2; clone_size: -; d_call: TRBD1; j_call: TRBJ1-1; cdr3_aa: CASRGQLNTEAFF; cdr3_nt: TGTGCCAGCAGGGGACAGTTGAACACTGAAGCTTTCTTT
cdr3_length: 18; v_call: TRBV5-6; clone_size: -; d_call: -; j_call: TRBJ2-3; cdr3_aa: CASSRNHVAEHITDTQYF; cdr3_nt: TGTGCCAGCAGCCGCAACCATGTAGCGGAACATATCACAGATACGCAGTATTTT
cdr3_length: 15; v_call: TRBV5-1; clone_size: -; d_call: -; j_call: TRBJ1-4; cdr3_aa: CASSLDITTNEKLFF; cdr3_nt: TGCGCCAGCAGCTTGGACATAACAACTAATGAAAAACTGTTTTTT
cdr3_length: 15; v_call: TRBV7-3; clone_size: once; d_call: -; j_call: TRBJ1-4; cdr3_aa: CASSLNGQGTEKLFF; cdr3_nt: TGTGCCAGCAGCTTAAATGGTCAGGGGACTGAAAAACTGTTTTTT
cdr3_length: 16; v_call: TRBV5-4; clone_size: -; d_call: TRBD1; j_call: TRBJ2-5; cdr3_aa: CASSQDGTGPEETQYF; cdr3_nt: TGTGCCAGCAGCCAAGACGGGACAGGGCCCGAAGAGACCCAGTACTTC
cdr3_length: 21; v_call: TRBV2; clone_size: -; d_call: TRBD2; j_call: TRBJ2-3; cdr3_aa: CASSDLRELAGVRRDTDTQYF; cdr3_nt: TGTGCCAGCAGTGATCTGAGGGAACTAGCGGGAGTAAGGAGGGACACAGATACGCAGTATTTT